These 16 T cell receptor beta chains were sequenced from one sample in a study of PD-1 blockade in mismatch repair-deficient tumors. Sequenced by immunoSEQ multiplex PCR; TCRdb stores in-frame clones only, minus some. The table records around 38,000 clones, around 75% of them present only once. Sequencing used peripheral blood, obtained 4 weeks after starting pembrolizumab. The receptors originated from an adult with mismatch repair-deficient cancer.

The V and J genes are TRBV13 and TRBJ2-7; D is perhaps TRBD2 (5 bases). Per germline, CDR1 PRHDT and CDR2 FYEKMQ (reference sequence). The CDR3 has 13 amino acids. Trimming pared 5 bases from V and 2 bases from J, leaving 10 bases between. CDR3 protein: CASSAGLTYEQYF. As DNA, the CDR3 is TGTGCCAGCAGCGCGGGCCTCACCTACGAGCAGTACTTC.

The V call is TRBV19, the J call TRBJ2-3; D remains ambiguous. Germline assignment: CDR1 LNHDA and CDR2 SQIVND (reference sequence). The CDR3 spans 14 residues. V lost 3 bases to trimming and J lost 6 bases, with 13 bases between them. In DNA, the CDR3 is TGTGCCAGTAGTATCGCGGCCCCGCCGGATACGCAGTATTTT. Translated, it gives CASSIAAPPDTQYF.

The V gene is TRBV28, the J gene TRBJ2-2, with TRBD1 matching 7 bases. V was pared by 4 bases and J by 5 bases, with 10 bases of the junction left unmatched. The length of the CDR3 is 16 residues. Looked up from germline, CDR1 is MDHEN and CDR2 is SYDVKM. Written as DNA, the CDR3 is TGTGCCAGCAGTTCGAGCCGGGCCAGGGGGACCGGGGAGCTGTTTTTT. It encodes CASSSSRARGTGELFF. Supplemented by reference TRBV28 and TRBJ2-2, the full variable domain reads DVKVTQSSRYLVKRTGEKVFLECVQDMDHENMFWYRQDPGLGLRLIYFSYDVKMKEKGDIPEGYSVSREKKERFSLILESASTNQTSMYLCASSSSRARGTGELFFGEGSRLTVL.

V is TRBV5-1 and J is TRBJ1-1; a possible D gene is TRBD1 (6 bases). Germline CDR1 SGHRS, CDR2 YFSETQ. This CDR3 is built from 17 residues. With 4 bases removed from V and 3 bases from J, the gap between germline ends came to 22 bases. As DNA, the CDR3 is TGCGCCAGCAGCGCCCTTTGGGGGGGCGACGTGGACACTGAAGCTTTCTTT. Translated: CASSALWGGDVDTEAFF.

The V and J genes are TRBV27 and TRBJ2-2; TRBD2 agrees at 7 bases. Looked up from germline, CDR1 is MNHEY and CDR2 is SMNVEV (reference sequence). The trim removed 6 bases at V and 2 bases at J, leaving 15 bases unmatched. The CDR3 consists of 18 residues. Written as DNA, the CDR3 is TGTGCCAGCAGGATCGGTACAAGCGGGATGGGTAACACCGGGGAGCTGTTTTTT. As protein: CASRIGTSGMGNTGELFF.

The chain recombines TRBV5-1 with TRBJ2-6; maybe TRBD2 (7 bases). V was cut by 0 bases and J by 0 bases, with 13 bases left in between. CDR1 SGHRS and CDR2 YFSETQ come from the germline V gene. The CDR3 spans 18 residues. The CDR3 DNA reads as TGCGCCAGCAGCTTGGGACTGGGGGGGCCCTCTGGGGCCAACGTCCTGACTTTC. Translated, it gives CASSLGLGGPSGANVLTF.

The chain uses TRBV28 and TRBJ2-3, with 10 nucleotides matching TRBD1. V was clipped by 3 bases and J by 4 bases; unmatched bases: 1. CDR1 is MDHEN, CDR2 SYDVKM, per germline. The CDR3 runs 14 residues. Written as DNA, the CDR3 is TGTGCCAGCAGTTTCGGGACAGGGGCAGATACGCAGTATTTT. Amino acids: CASSFGTGADTQYF. The full variable domain, completed using reference TRBV28 and TRBJ2-3, is DVKVTQSSRYLVKRTGEKVFLECVQDMDHENMFWYRQDPGLGLRLIYFSYDVKMKEKGDIPEGYSVSREKKERFSLILESASTNQTSMYLCASSFGTGADTQYFGPGTRLTVL.

This clone appeared once. The CDR3 DNA reads as TGTGCCAGCAGCCCCGGGACAGGGGGCTGGGAGACCCAGTACTTC. Protein sequence: CASSPGTGGWETQYF. The chain couples TRBV7-3 to TRBJ2-5; TRBD1 matches 12 bases. The length of the CDR3 is 15 residues. The germline gives CDR1 SGHTA, CDR2 FQGTGA. V shed 5 bases and J 5 bases; nucleotides not matched to a gene: 6. The whole variable domain, remainder taken from reference TRBV7-3 and TRBJ2-5, is GAGVSQTPSNKVTEKGKYVELRCDPISGHTALYWYRQSLGQGPEFLIYFQGTGAADDSGLPNDRFFAVRPEGSVSTLKIQRTERGDSAVYLCASSPGTGGWETQYFGPGTRLLVL.

V usage is TRBV2 and J usage is TRBJ2-1; no clear D. The V gene's germline CDR1 is SNHLY and CDR2 FYNNEI. The CDR3 extends over 13 amino acids. V lost 6 bases, J lost 4 bases, and 10 bases lay in between. CDR3 region: CASRGTEYNEQFF. As DNA, the CDR3 is TGTGCCAGCAGGGGCACAGAGTACAATGAGCAGTTCTTC.

The genes are TRBV6-1 and TRBJ1-2, with 10 bases lining up with TRBD1. The germline CDR1 and CDR2 sequences are MNHNS and SASEGT. Trimming cost V 5 bases and J 5 bases; bases outside gene matches: 5. CDR3 length: 14 residues. The CDR3 loop reads CASSPTGGAYGYTF. DNA of the CDR3: TGTGCCAGCAGTCCGACAGGGGGCGCGTATGGCTACACCTTC.

V gene TRBV10-3 combines with J gene TRBJ2-1, with 13 bases matching TRBD2. The CDR3 covers 18 residues. CDR1 is ENHRY, CDR2 SYGVKD, per germline. Trimming took 4 bases from V and 0 from J; bases not matched to a gene: 6. This CDR3 reads CAISGGTSGKSSYNEQFF. CDR3 sequence (DNA): TGTGCCATCAGTGGGGGGACTAGCGGGAAGAGCTCCTACAATGAGCAGTTCTTC.

The chain links TRBV4-2 to TRBJ2-1; possible D gene TRBD2, 7 bases. V was cut by 4 bases and J by 10 bases, with 23 bases left in between. Germline V gene data show CDR1 as LGHNA and CDR2 as YNFKEQ. This CDR3 is built from 16 residues. The CDR3 DNA reads TGTGCCAGCAGCCCCAATCGGGGGGCCCTTGGACAAGAGCAGTTCTTC. It encodes CASSPNRGALGQEQFF.

This clone was counted at least ten times. The junction shows a germline mismatch at one end, possibly a read error. The chain joins TRBV7-7 to TRBJ1-1; D perhaps matches TRBD1 (5 bases). Germline CDR1 SSHAT, CDR2 FNYEAQ (reference sequence). The CDR3 covers 13 residues. The CDR3 reads CASSQWTGAEAFF. The CDR3 bases are TGTGCTAGCAGCCAATGGACGGGGGCTGAAGCTTTCTTT.

This clone was recorded once. The genes are TRBV2 and TRBJ1-5, with a tentative D call TRBD1 (5 bases). Trimming shortened V by 4 bases and J by 7 bases, and 11 bases separated the two germline ends. CDR3 length equals 13 residues. The V gene's germline CDR1 is SNHLY and CDR2 FYNNEI. Written as DNA, the CDR3 is TGTGCCAGCAGTGGTCAGGGCTCCCAGCCCCAGCATTTT. The encoded protein is CASSGQGSQPQHF.

The gene calls are TRBV9 and TRBJ1-2; no clear D gene. The CDR3 is 16 amino acids. The germline gives CDR1 SGDLS, CDR2 YYNGEE. Trimming cost V 0 bases and J 6 bases, with 18 bases left between them. CDR3 DNA: TGTGCCAGCAGCGTAGATTCCGGAGGGTTCGTTGATGGCTACACCTTC. This encodes CASSVDSGGFVDGYTF. Full variable domain (remainder filled in from reference TRBV9 and TRBJ1-2): DSGVTQTPKHLITATGQRVTLRCSPRSGDLSVYWYQQSLDQGLQFLIQYYNGEERAKGNILERFSAQQFPDLHSELNLSSLELGDSALYFCASSVDSGGFVDGYTFGSGTRLTVV.

This clone was observed a few times. The DNA for the CDR3 is TGTGCCAGCAGCCCATTCACTATGAACACCGGGGAGCTGTTTTTT. It translates to CASSPFTMNTGELFF. The chain has TRBV9 and TRBJ2-2; D is unclear. CDR1 SGDLS and CDR2 YYNGEE come from the germline V gene. Trimming took off 4 bases at V and 1 base at J, with 11 bases between the two ends. This CDR3 spans 15 amino acids.